This T cell receptor (beta chain) was recorded in a study of blood T cell repertoires in COVID-19. Study in general: The United States, Italy and Spain were the sources of the acute and convalescent COVID-19 samples. PBMCs, B-cell-depleted T cells, or T cells were the source of the cDNA or gDNA that made up the material.

The CDR3 extends over 15 amino acids. Germline CDR1 is WNHNN and CDR2 is SYGVQD (reference sequence). The junction had 8 bases not matched to a gene; V was cut back by 6 bases and J by 2 bases. Using immunoSEQ multiplex PCR, the repertoire was profiled, and TCRdb retains in-frame clones only, with some absent. The sample gives 400,000 or so clones, 75% to 90% of which show up once; 0.95% to 1.2% is in the top ten. The study recruited people aged 18 to 89 years across approximately 24 US areas. Participant-reported clinical history was the basis for cohort assignment. The chain carries TRBV10-1 and TRBJ2-3, with 7 bases aligning to TRBD1. This receptor was taken from a man aged 25 to 40 who had recovered from COVID-19. Sequencing was done on a sample of PBMCs or T cells enriched from blood (not recorded which). As DNA, the CDR3 is TGCGCCAGCAGCTGGACAGGACCGATCACAGATACGCAGTATTTT. Encoded protein: CASSWTGPITDTQYF.